What follows is one TCR beta chain and its context. Its antigen is undetermined. For the second PCR, which ran for roughly 6 to 11 cycles, a sample-barcoded 5' primer and a J-beta primer mix were used. TCRdb ran MiXCR on the 5' RACE reads and lists one entry per CDR3 protein. The data show hundreds of thousands of distinct CDR3 sequences, with roughly a quarter seen just once and 3% to 4% held by the top ten. In germline, CDR1 is LNHDA, CDR2 SQIVND (reference sequence). Trimming took 2 bases from V and 6 from J, leaving 10 bases between them. There are 14 residues in the CDR3. The sample originates from a study of blood T cells in healthy people across ages. Study outcomes and limitations: What prevented conclusive comparison of naive and antigen-experienced cells was that PBMCs were unsorted. More naive CD4+ cells and higher diversity marked long-lived donors relative to aged donors.

The sample was also reused in another study, on T cells of mothers and their children. As reported in that work: Over 8.5 million TCR beta CDR3 reads were obtained from each mother, and roughly 3 million from each child.

The sequenced sample consisted of blood. The receptor comes from a boy aged 2-15 years in good health. The chain is built from TRBV19 and TRBJ2-2; D gene unclear. For the CDR3, the DNA is TGTGCCAGTAGTATAACCCAGTTCCCCGGGGAGCTGTTTTTT. It is translated as CASSITQFPGELFF.